This paragraph reports one T cell receptor beta chain. Its specificity is not known. The entry originates in a study of CXCR3-negative and CXCR3-positive naive CD8 T cells. General study findings and limits: CXCR3-expressing naive cells carried TRB CDR3s more hydrophobic than those of CXCR3-negative naive cells.

The libraries of TRB cDNA were prepared using 5' RACE with UMI labels. With the 5' RACE reads reprocessed, TCRdb shows one record per CDR3 protein and no DNA. The table lists some 150,000 distinct CDR3 sequences. A CD45RO-CCR7+CD27+CD95- phenotype identified naive CD8+ T cells. CDR1 is SGDLS and CDR2 is YYNGEE in the germline V gene. The CDR3 sequence is 14 residues long. The V and J genes are TRBV9 and TRBJ1-2. The sequencing sample was made of naive CXCR3+ CD8+ T cells from blood. Subset: CD45RO-CCR7+CD27+CD95- naive CD8+ T cells expressing CXCR3 (TNR3+). The receptor's source is a human donor in good health. Some clones in this sample may be carry-over from other donors' samples. The CDR3 reads CASSVANSNYGYTF.